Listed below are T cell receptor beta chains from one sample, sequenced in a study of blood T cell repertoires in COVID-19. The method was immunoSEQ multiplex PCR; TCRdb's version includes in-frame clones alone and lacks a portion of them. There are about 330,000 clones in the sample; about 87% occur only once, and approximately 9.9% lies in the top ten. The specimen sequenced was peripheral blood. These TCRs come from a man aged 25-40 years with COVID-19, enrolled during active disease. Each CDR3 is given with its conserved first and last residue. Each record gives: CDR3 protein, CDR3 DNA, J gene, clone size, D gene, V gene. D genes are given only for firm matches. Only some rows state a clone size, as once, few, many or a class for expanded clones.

cdr3_aa: CASSQDSGTGPRAEAFF
cdr3_nt: TGTGCCAGCAGCCAAGATTCCGGGACAGGGCCGCGCGCTGAAGCTTTCTTT
j_call: TRBJ1-1
clone_size: -
d_call: TRBD1
v_call: TRBV3-1/TRBV3-2

cdr3_aa: CASSFHGETQYF
cdr3_nt: TGTGCCAGCAGCTTTCACGGGGAGACCCAGTACTTC
j_call: TRBJ2-5
clone_size: -
d_call: -
v_call: TRBV7-2

cdr3_aa: CASSLNNLPQHF
cdr3_nt: TGTGCCAGCAGTTTAAACAATCTGCCCCAGCATTTT
j_call: TRBJ1-5
clone_size: few
d_call: -
v_call: TRBV12-3/TRBV12-4

cdr3_aa: CASSQIGAGNNQPQHF
cdr3_nt: TGCGCCAGCAGCCAAATTGGGGCAGGGAACAATCAGCCCCAGCATTTT
j_call: TRBJ1-5
clone_size: many
d_call: -
v_call: TRBV4-1

cdr3_aa: CASSYTRTVSGELFF
cdr3_nt: TGTGCCAGCAGTTACACACGGACAGTTTCCGGGGAGCTGTTTTTT
j_call: TRBJ2-2
clone_size: -
d_call: -
v_call: TRBV6-5

cdr3_aa: CASSLTVMGGTEAFF
cdr3_nt: TGTGCCAGCAGTTTAACGGTGATGGGGGGCACTGAAGCTTTCTTT
j_call: TRBJ1-1
clone_size: -
d_call: -
v_call: TRBV27

cdr3_aa: CASSLSKLGQRNTEAFF
cdr3_nt: TGTGCCAGCAGTTTATCAAAGTTAGGACAGAGGAACACTGAAGCTTTCTTT
j_call: TRBJ1-1
clone_size: -
d_call: -
v_call: TRBV27

cdr3_aa: CASRGPGTDEQYF
cdr3_nt: TGTGCCAGCAGGGGCCCCGGGACAGACGAGCAGTACTTC
j_call: TRBJ2-7
clone_size: -
d_call: TRBD1
v_call: TRBV6-5

cdr3_aa: CASSVASSSATDTQYF
cdr3_nt: TGTGCCAGCAGCGTAGCGTCTAGCTCAGCCACAGATACGCAGTATTTT
j_call: TRBJ2-3
clone_size: -
d_call: -
v_call: TRBV9

cdr3_aa: CSVEGTVGLPTDEQYF
cdr3_nt: TGCAGCGTTGAGGGAACGGTGGGACTACCAACTGACGAGCAGTACTTC
j_call: TRBJ2-7
clone_size: -
d_call: TRBD2
v_call: TRBV29-1

cdr3_aa: CASSPGGDQPQHF
cdr3_nt: TGTGCCAGCAGCCCCGGGGGGGATCAGCCCCAGCATTTT
j_call: TRBJ1-5
clone_size: -
d_call: -
v_call: TRBV6-5

cdr3_aa: CAWSGYTEAFF
cdr3_nt: TGTGCCTGGAGCGGTTACACTGAAGCTTTCTTT
j_call: TRBJ1-1
clone_size: -
d_call: -
v_call: TRBV30

cdr3_aa: CASRGQTEAFF
cdr3_nt: TGTGCCAGCAGGGGACAAACTGAAGCTTTCTTT
j_call: TRBJ1-1
clone_size: -
d_call: -
v_call: TRBV28

cdr3_aa: CASRADRGAVEAFF
cdr3_nt: TGTGCCAGTAGAGCGGACAGGGGGGCCGTTGAAGCTTTCTTT
j_call: TRBJ1-1
clone_size: -
d_call: TRBD1
v_call: TRBV19

cdr3_aa: CASSSSTGGLEAFF
cdr3_nt: TGTGCCAGCAGTTCATCAACAGGGGGCCTCGAAGCTTTCTTT
j_call: TRBJ1-1
clone_size: -
d_call: TRBD1
v_call: TRBV5-4

cdr3_aa: CASQEGRVNTIYF
cdr3_nt: TGTGCCAGTCAGGAGGGCCGGGTGAACACCATATATTTT
j_call: TRBJ1-3
clone_size: -
d_call: -
v_call: TRBV28

cdr3_aa: CASSRGAYEQYF
cdr3_nt: TGTGCCAGCAGCCGGGGGGCCTACGAGCAGTACTTC
j_call: TRBJ2-7
clone_size: -
d_call: -
v_call: TRBV3-1/TRBV3-2

cdr3_aa: CASSQQGTYGYTF
cdr3_nt: TGTGCCAGCAGCCAACAGGGAACCTATGGCTACACCTTC
j_call: TRBJ1-2
clone_size: -
d_call: -
v_call: TRBV3-1/TRBV3-2

cdr3_aa: CASRLYRGLGNEQFF
cdr3_nt: TGTGCCAGCAGGTTATACAGGGGGCTGGGAAATGAGCAGTTCTTC
j_call: TRBJ2-1
clone_size: -
d_call: TRBD1
v_call: TRBV6-5

cdr3_aa: CATDRGRAGANVLTF
cdr3_nt: TGTGCCACCGACAGGGGGAGGGCTGGGGCCAACGTCCTGACTTTC
j_call: TRBJ2-6
clone_size: -
d_call: TRBD1
v_call: TRBV19

cdr3_aa: CASRPGTGANYGYTF
cdr3_nt: TGTGCCAGCAGACCAGGGACGGGAGCTAACTATGGCTACACCTTC
j_call: TRBJ1-2
clone_size: -
d_call: -
v_call: TRBV6-5

cdr3_aa: CASSLAQGGPYGYTF
cdr3_nt: TGTGCCAGCAGTTTAGCACAGGGGGGCCCCTATGGCTACACCTTC
j_call: TRBJ1-2
clone_size: -
d_call: TRBD1
v_call: TRBV28

cdr3_aa: CASSPYMNTEAFF
cdr3_nt: TGTGCCAGCAGTCCGTACATGAACACTGAAGCTTTCTTT
j_call: TRBJ1-1
clone_size: -
d_call: -
v_call: TRBV27

cdr3_aa: CASSSGTAGSGYTF
cdr3_nt: TGTGCCAGCTCATCCGGGACAGCTGGGTCTGGCTACACCTTC
j_call: TRBJ1-2
clone_size: -
d_call: TRBD1
v_call: TRBV18

cdr3_aa: CATVSYTEQFF
cdr3_nt: TGTGCCACAGTGTCATACACTGAGCAGTTCTTC
j_call: TRBJ2-1
clone_size: -
d_call: -
v_call: TRBV28

cdr3_aa: CASSYSQINTEAFF
cdr3_nt: TGTGCCAGCAGTTACTCCCAGATAAACACTGAAGCTTTCTTT
j_call: TRBJ1-1
clone_size: -
d_call: -
v_call: TRBV6-5

cdr3_aa: CASNEGGALYNEQFF
cdr3_nt: TGTGCCAGCAATGAGGGGGGGGCCCTCTACAATGAGCAGTTCTTC
j_call: TRBJ2-1
clone_size: -
d_call: -
v_call: TRBV28

cdr3_aa: CASSLAPGLAGQETQYF
cdr3_nt: TGCGCCAGCAGCTTGGCCCCGGGACTAGCGGGGCAAGAGACCCAGTACTTC
j_call: TRBJ2-5
clone_size: once
d_call: TRBD2
v_call: TRBV5-1

cdr3_aa: CASSLDPGGSEKLFF
cdr3_nt: TGCGCCAGCAGCTTGGATCCGGGGGGATCGGAAAAACTGTTTTTT
j_call: TRBJ1-4
clone_size: -
d_call: -
v_call: TRBV5-1

cdr3_aa: CASSLWDRGDSEAFF
cdr3_nt: TGCGCCAGCAGCTTGTGGGATCGGGGGGATAGCGAAGCTTTCTTT
j_call: TRBJ1-1
clone_size: -
d_call: -
v_call: TRBV5-1

cdr3_aa: CASSYSGRGRNSPLHF
cdr3_nt: TGTGCCAGCAGTTACTCGGGGCGGGGTAGGAATTCACCCCTCCACTTT
j_call: TRBJ1-6
clone_size: -
d_call: -
v_call: TRBV6-5

cdr3_aa: CASSVYEVLNTGELFF
cdr3_nt: TGTGCCAGCAGCGTATATGAGGTTCTGAACACCGGGGAGCTGTTTTTT
j_call: TRBJ2-2
clone_size: few
d_call: -
v_call: TRBV9

cdr3_aa: CASSREGQGAMNTEAFF
cdr3_nt: TGCGCCAGCAGCCGCGAGGGGCAGGGGGCAATGAACACTGAAGCTTTCTTT
j_call: TRBJ1-1
clone_size: once
d_call: TRBD1
v_call: TRBV4-3

cdr3_aa: CASKQNTEAFF
cdr3_nt: TGTGCCAGTAAACAGAACACTGAAGCTTTCTTT
j_call: TRBJ1-1
clone_size: -
d_call: -
v_call: TRBV19

cdr3_aa: CASSLWQQGGNSPLHF
cdr3_nt: TGTGCCAGCAGTTTATGGCAACAGGGGGGCAATTCACCCCTCCACTTT
j_call: TRBJ1-6
clone_size: -
d_call: TRBD1
v_call: TRBV28

cdr3_aa: CASSLRRAGELFF
cdr3_nt: TGTGCCAGCAGCTTAAGGCGGGCCGGGGAGCTGTTTTTT
j_call: TRBJ2-2
clone_size: -
d_call: -
v_call: TRBV7-2

cdr3_aa: CATSDYRGDEQFF
cdr3_nt: TGTGCCACCAGTGACTACAGGGGGGATGAGCAGTTCTTC
j_call: TRBJ2-1
clone_size: once
d_call: TRBD1
v_call: TRBV24-1

cdr3_aa: CASSPWDRGHEQYF
cdr3_nt: TGTGCCAGCAGCCCCTGGGACAGGGGCCACGAGCAGTACTTC
j_call: TRBJ2-7
clone_size: few
d_call: TRBD1
v_call: TRBV7-9

cdr3_aa: CASSRRDRNSPLHF
cdr3_nt: TGTGCCAGCAGCCGCCGGGACAGAAATTCACCCCTCCACTTT
j_call: TRBJ1-6
clone_size: -
d_call: TRBD1
v_call: TRBV6-5

cdr3_aa: CASSRQGGHTGELFF
cdr3_nt: TGTGCCAGTAGTAGGCAGGGAGGTCACACCGGGGAGCTGTTTTTT
j_call: TRBJ2-2
clone_size: -
d_call: -
v_call: TRBV19

cdr3_aa: CASSLRTSASDTQYF
cdr3_nt: TGTGCCAGCTCACTCAGAACTAGCGCCTCAGATACGCAGTATTTT
j_call: TRBJ2-3
clone_size: -
d_call: TRBD2
v_call: TRBV18

cdr3_aa: CASSLIAGGRGEQYF
cdr3_nt: TGTGCCAGCAGTTTAATAGCGGGAGGACGTGGCGAGCAGTACTTC
j_call: TRBJ2-7
clone_size: -
d_call: TRBD2
v_call: TRBV28

cdr3_aa: CASRRESGTDTQYF
cdr3_nt: TGTGCCAGCAGGAGGGAATCCGGTACAGATACGCAGTATTTT
j_call: TRBJ2-3
clone_size: -
d_call: -
v_call: TRBV2

cdr3_aa: CASSSQTDYGYTF
cdr3_nt: TGTGCCAGCAGTTCTCAGACAGACTATGGCTACACCTTC
j_call: TRBJ1-2
clone_size: -
d_call: -
v_call: TRBV12-3/TRBV12-4

cdr3_aa: CASSDTVYSGNTIYF
cdr3_nt: TGTGCCAGCAGCGATACAGTGTATTCCGGAAACACCATATATTTT
j_call: TRBJ1-3
clone_size: -
d_call: -
v_call: TRBV6-5

cdr3_aa: CASSGQGRYNEQFF
cdr3_nt: TGTGCGAGCTCGGGACAGGGCAGGTACAATGAGCAGTTCTTC
j_call: TRBJ2-1
clone_size: -
d_call: TRBD1
v_call: TRBV19

cdr3_aa: CSVFSGASYEQYF
cdr3_nt: TGCAGCGTTTTCTCTGGGGCTTCCTACGAGCAGTACTTC
j_call: TRBJ2-7
clone_size: -
d_call: -
v_call: TRBV29-1

cdr3_aa: CASSLSGGSNQPQHF
cdr3_nt: TGTGCCAGCAGCTTATCAGGGGGCAGCAATCAGCCCCAGCATTTT
j_call: TRBJ1-5
clone_size: -
d_call: TRBD1
v_call: TRBV5-5

cdr3_aa: CASSQRGGDNANTIYF
cdr3_nt: TGTGCCAGCAGCCAAAGAGGGGGGGACAACGCCAACACCATATATTTT
j_call: TRBJ1-3
clone_size: -
d_call: -
v_call: TRBV5-4

cdr3_aa: CASRRGGWTEAFF
cdr3_nt: TGTGCCAGCAGGCGGGGGGGGTGGACTGAAGCTTTCTTT
j_call: TRBJ1-1
clone_size: once
d_call: -
v_call: TRBV27

cdr3_aa: CASSYLVGTASYEQYF
cdr3_nt: TGTGCCAGCAGTTACCTCGTAGGGACAGCATCCTACGAGCAGTACTTC
j_call: TRBJ2-7
clone_size: -
d_call: TRBD1
v_call: TRBV6-2/TRBV6-3

cdr3_aa: CASSALAGGSYNEQFF
cdr3_nt: TGCGCCAGCAGCGCACTAGCGGGAGGTTCCTACAATGAGCAGTTCTTC
j_call: TRBJ2-1
clone_size: -
d_call: TRBD2
v_call: TRBV5-1

cdr3_aa: CASSLAWTSGQETQYF
cdr3_nt: TGTGCCAGCAGCCTTGCCTGGACTAGCGGGCAAGAGACCCAGTACTTC
j_call: TRBJ2-5
clone_size: -
d_call: TRBD2
v_call: TRBV3-1/TRBV3-2

cdr3_aa: CASSPPDREVNEQFF
cdr3_nt: TGTGCCAGCAGCCCTCCGGACAGGGAGGTGAATGAGCAGTTCTTC
j_call: TRBJ2-1
clone_size: -
d_call: TRBD1
v_call: TRBV7-8

cdr3_aa: CASSPTSLGANVLTF
cdr3_nt: TGTGCCAGCAGCCCTACTAGTCTCGGGGCCAACGTCCTGACTTTC
j_call: TRBJ2-6
clone_size: -
d_call: -
v_call: TRBV27

cdr3_aa: CAISSGGAPIEQFF
cdr3_nt: TGTGCCATCTCGAGCGGGGGGGCCCCCATTGAGCAGTTCTTC
j_call: TRBJ2-1
clone_size: -
d_call: TRBD2
v_call: TRBV6-5

cdr3_aa: CASSSIHRGSGANVLTF
cdr3_nt: TGTGCCAGCAGTTCGATTCACAGGGGCTCTGGGGCCAACGTCCTGACTTTC
j_call: TRBJ2-6
clone_size: -
d_call: TRBD1
v_call: TRBV28

cdr3_aa: CASSVSVGRDPGNTIYF
cdr3_nt: TGTGCCAGCAGCGTGTCCGTAGGGAGGGACCCTGGAAACACCATATATTTT
j_call: TRBJ1-3
clone_size: many
d_call: -
v_call: TRBV9

cdr3_aa: CASSGPQVNTEAFF
cdr3_nt: TGTGCCAGCAGTGGCCCACAAGTGAACACTGAAGCTTTCTTT
j_call: TRBJ1-1
clone_size: once
d_call: -
v_call: TRBV6-6

cdr3_aa: CASSLGGDNTQYF
cdr3_nt: TGTGCCAGCAGCTTAGGGGGGGACAATACGCAGTATTTT
j_call: TRBJ2-3
clone_size: -
d_call: -
v_call: TRBV7-3